This T cell receptor (beta chain) was identified in a study of blood T cell repertoires in COVID-19. Trimming removed 2 bases from V and 0 bases from J; junction bases left unmatched: 1. Per the germline V gene, CDR1 is KGHSH and CDR2 is LQKENI. This CDR3 contains 15 residues. Only in-frame clones appear in the TCRdb table, and some are missing; sequencing was by immunoSEQ multiplex PCR. The sample contains about 58,000 clones, over 75% of which appear only once. The chain links TRBV18 to TRBJ1-3, with 7 positions matching TRBD1. Sequencing was done on a sample of peripheral blood. The origin of this receptor is a woman aged 60-70 years with active COVID-19. The CDR3 region is CASSPGTVSGNTIYF. Written as DNA, the CDR3 is TGTGCCAGCTCACCAGGGACAGTCTCTGGAAACACCATATATTTT.